The 11 T cell receptor beta chains below come from one sample, sequenced in a study of siplizumab effects on memory and regulatory T cells. Generated by immunoSEQ multiplex PCR, the TCRdb table keeps only in-frame clones and is missing some. The sample lists approximately 100,000 clones; over 90% were seen once. Sequences were obtained from non-Treg CD4+ T cells sorted from blood. Every receptor here comes from a human donor in good health.

This clone was seen only a few times. The rearrangement uses TRBV5-4 and TRBJ2-5; 9 nucleotides line up with TRBD1. Germline CDR1 SGHNT, CDR2 YYREEE (reference sequence). Trimming took 2 bases from V and 5 from J; bases not matched to a gene: 4. The length of the CDR3 is 14 residues. CDR3 sequence: CASSFGQGSETQYF. Written as DNA, the CDR3 is TGTGCCAGCAGCTTCGGACAGGGGAGCGAGACCCAGTACTTC.

The chain uses TRBV19 and TRBJ1-3; 8 nucleotides match TRBD1. After removal of 9 bases from V and 0 bases from J, the junction contained 1 base not matched to a gene. CDR1 LNHDA and CDR2 SQIVND come from the germline V gene (reference sequence). The CDR3 sequence is 13 residues long. In DNA form, the CDR3 reads TGTGCCAGCGGGACAGGCTCTGGAAACACCATATATTTT. This gives the protein CASGTGSGNTIYF.

This clone was seen once. This chain uses TRBV27 with TRBJ2-1, with a weak D call TRBD2 (5 bases). There are 15 residues in the CDR3. V lost 2 bases and J 1 base, leaving 9 bases between the germline ends. Looked up from germline, CDR1 is MNHEY and CDR2 is SMNVEV (reference sequence). The CDR3 here is CASSLIRDSYNEQFF. The CDR3 nucleotides are TGTGCCAGCAGTTTAATACGGGATTCCTACAATGAGCAGTTCTTC.

This chain uses TRBV6-5 with TRBJ1-1, with a tentative D call TRBD1 (5 bases). The ends were cut back, 4 bases at V and 8 bases at J, with 8 bases in the middle. This CDR3 contains 11 residues. The germline V gene encodes CDR1 MNHEY and CDR2 SVGAGI. The CDR3 coding sequence is TGTGCCAGCAGTTTCAGGGAGGAAGCTTTCTTT. Its protein is CASSFREEAFF.

V is TRBV5-1 and J is TRBJ2-6, with D possibly TRBD1 on 6 matching bases. This CDR3 region has 17 residues. Trimming took 0 bases from V and 0 from J, leaving 10 bases between them. Germline loops: CDR1 SGHRS, CDR2 YFSETQ. This CDR3 reads CASSLETGNSGANVLTF. As DNA, the CDR3 is TGCGCCAGCAGCTTGGAGACAGGAAACTCTGGGGCCAACGTCCTGACTTTC. The whole variable domain, filled in from reference TRBV5-1 and TRBJ2-6, reads KAGVTQTPRYLIKTRGQQVTLSCSPISGHRSVSWYQQTPGQGLQFLFEYFSETQRNKGNFPGRFSGRQFSNSRSEMNVSTLELGDSALYLCASSLETGNSGANVLTFGAGSRLTVL.

V is TRBV6-6 and J is TRBJ1-5, with D possibly matching TRBD1 (5 bases). Germline V CDR1 and CDR2: MNHNY, SVGAGI (reference sequence). V was trimmed by 6 bases and J by 3 bases, leaving 12 bases between them. The CDR3 extends over 14 amino acids. The DNA of the CDR3 is TGTGCCAGCAGGCCGGGACGGGTCAATCAGCCCCAGCATTTT. Translated, it gives CASRPGRVNQPQHF.

The CDR3: CASSKNTGELFF. Written as DNA, the CDR3 is TGTGCCAGCAGTAAAAACACCGGGGAGCTGTTTTTT. The rearrangement links TRBV27 to TRBJ2-2; D ambiguous. CDR1 MNHEY and CDR2 SMNVEV come from the germline V gene (reference sequence). V shed 5 bases and J shed 2 bases, with 3 bases lying between them. The length of the CDR3 is 12 residues.

The chain uses TRBV25-1 and TRBJ1-5; TRBD1 matches 9 bases. Germline V gene data show CDR1 as MGHDK and CDR2 as SYGVNS. This CDR3 spans 13 amino acids. Trimming at V came to 8 bases and at J to 5 bases, leaving 4 bases not matched to a gene. The DNA of the CDR3 is TGTGCCAGCGGCGACAGGGGGGATCAGCCCCAGCATTTT. This codes for CASGDRGDQPQHF.

This sequence joins TRBV11-3 and TRBJ1-1; no definite D call. CDR1 is SGHNT and CDR2 is YENEEA in the germline V gene. V lost 4 bases and J lost 4, with 10 bases in between. There are 13 residues in the CDR3. The CDR3 is CASSSLQVTEAFF. CDR3 DNA sequence: TGTGCCAGCAGCTCCCTTCAGGTCACTGAAGCTTTCTTT. Complete variable domain (other parts from reference TRBV11-3 and TRBJ1-1): EAGVVQSPRYKIIEKKQPVAFWCNPISGHNTLYWYLQNLGQGPELLIRYENEEAVDDSQLPKDRFSAERLKGVDSTLKIQPAELGDSAVYLCASSSLQVTEAFFGQGTRLTVV.

V usage is TRBV5-8 and J usage is TRBJ1-5; tentatively, D is TRBD1 (5 bases). The CDR3 loop spans 15 amino acids. V lost 2 bases, J lost 0 bases, and 9 bases lay in between. Germline-derived CDR1 and CDR2 are SGHTS and YDEGEE. The CDR3 region is CASSFSGTSNQPQHF. CDR3 in DNA: TGTGCCAGCAGCTTTTCCGGGACTAGCAATCAGCCCCAGCATTTT.

V and J are TRBV6-1 and TRBJ2-5; 9 bases align to TRBD1. J was trimmed by 3 bases and V by 6 bases; bases with no gene match: 5. CDR1 is MNHNS, CDR2 SASEGT, per germline. The CDR3 is 14 amino acids. CDR3: CASRTGTGKETQYF. In DNA, the CDR3 is TGTGCCAGCAGGACCGGGACAGGGAAAGAGACCCAGTACTTC.